Reported below is one T cell receptor beta chain. The data were taken from a study of CD8 T cells in ankylosing spondylitis. V was cut by 0 bases and J by 8 bases, with 3 bases left in between. CDR3 size: 11 residues. Looked up from germline, CDR1 is KGHDR and CDR2 is SFDVKD. TCRdb processed the 5' RACE reads anew with MiXCR; each CDR3 protein has one entry. The sample includes around 230,000 distinct CDR3 sequences, 8% to 9.5% seen only once; the top ten take approximately 6.2%. The specimen was blood, either unsorted or a sorted T cell fraction (not recorded which). The sequence derives from a male donor with ankylosing spondylitis or in good health (not recorded which). The V gene is TRBV24-1, the J gene TRBJ1-2; unclear D gene. The DNA for the CDR3 is TGTGCCACCAGTGATTTGATCGGCTACACCTTC. Its protein is CATSDLIGYTF.